This TCR beta chain appears in the sequencing data of a study of cytomegalovirus exposure and HLA in healthy donors (dated by TCRdb to about 2017). Concerning the study at large: An earlier analysis of some 500 of the donors reported about 290 Gb of sequence data and about 100 million unique TCR beta sequences from about 200 million T cells. An early release covering 550 to 700 HLA-typed donors comprised roughly 300 gigabases of sequencing data and around 85 million unique TCR sequences. Among the 398 genotyped donors, 75% to 90% belonged to the genetic ancestry cluster associated with self-reported Caucasian donors. The aim of the study was to test whether cataloging public T cell receptors could identify signatures of past pathogen exposure. Using immunosequencing, the study profiled T cell repertoires from about 610 subjects and related those repertoires to cytomegalovirus serostatus. Along with the roughly 670-subject first cohort, a separate validation cohort of around 120 different subjects was used. To predict cytomegalovirus infection status, the study combined high-throughput TCR immunosequencing, statistical association of individual TCRs with disease status, and machine learning. A later analysis re-analyzed previously published TCR beta repertoires from about 600 donors and added high-resolution HLA genotyping to study TCR occurrence patterns. In the later analysis, no new phenotypic data were used to find candidate immune exposures; instead, reliance was placed on TCR beta sequences and their occurrence across donors. An earlier analysis of around 540 of the donors applied high-throughput TCR beta sequencing to assess whether each TCR beta V gene segment acted as functional or pseudogenic. Donor age, sex, ethnicity and CMV serostatus were compiled alongside the repertoire data. Genome-wide SNP genotypes for about 60% of the 666 donors were used in a later genetic analysis, which treated that subset as a discovery cohort. Every discovery cohort repertoire had been produced on one sequencing platform. HLA typing included class I and class II loci at four-digit resolution. Typing coverage differed by locus: A, B, C, DRB1 and DQB1 were typed in roughly 620-640 donors, DQA1 in roughly 500, DPA1 in some 600, and DPB1 in 450 to 490. Roughly five DR-DQ haplotypes were handled as single units for association and clustering because linkage in the cohort was strong. On average, over 200,000 unique TCR beta nucleotide sequences were sequenced per donor among 398 genotyped donors of the cohort, with roughly a sixth of those sequences being non-productive. Results the study describes overall, beyond this receptor: The sequencing pipeline was judged likely to have produced a cluster of highly shared sequence variants as a technical artifact. A further reported finding was that TCR beta sequences accurately predicted the HLA-A and HLA-B alleles for most subjects in the first cohort. Across donors, most TCR sequences were observed very rarely, whereas some public TCRs were present in many individuals. Some IMGT-functional V segments, including TRBV6-2 and TRBV6-3, could not be told apart with the 87-base-pair reads, so those segments were excluded. In a later analysis, several top co-occurrence clusters were reported to appear linked to parvovirus B19, influenza, CMV and Epstein-Barr virus. The cohort was sequenced for TCR beta chains only, and without alpha or paired-chain data the features that could be detected were limited. The study listed approximately 150 TCR beta chains as associated with cytomegalovirus. A later analysis found that HLA-associated TCR beta chains were more clonally expanded and had lower generation probabilities than equally common non-associated chains. In a later analysis, the rate of TCR association differed among HLA loci, with DRB1 alleles having the most associated TCRs and HLA-C alleles having the fewest. The earlier analysis of approximately 560 of the donors excluded 15 to 20 rarely observed V segments, including chromosome 9 orphons, because counts were too low. Compared with the roughly 710-donor mean, donors in an Asian-associated ancestry cluster had fewer N-insertions in productive TCRs, according to a later genetic analysis. Presence/absence analyses assumed roughly uniform sequencing depth across donors, an assumption that may not hold. A few of the identified cytomegalovirus-associated TCR beta chains were confirmed in vitro to be specific for cytomegalovirus antigens. The only immune exposure information available for the cohort was CMV serostatus. Because HLA typing was missing for some donors at each locus, association tests included only the typed subset. In an earlier analysis of approximately 590 of the donors, most TCR beta V segments were observed in productive rearrangements about 90% or about 30% of the time, broadly matching IMGT annotations. V-gene and J-gene trimming of TCR beta chains was associated with a missense DCLRE1C variant in a later genetic analysis, and the association was replicated in an independent cohort. Correlated functional status among segregating V segments might reflect linkage disequilibrium, but an unknown experimental factor could not be ruled out. In a later analysis, most CMV-associated TCR beta chains were found to appear HLA-restricted, with HLA associations seemingly driven largely by CMV exposure. The authors suggested that the approach could potentially be extended to other disease states and immunological phenotypes. In a later analysis, 16,951 TCR beta sequences were associated with specific HLA alleles at a false discovery rate of 0.05. The classifier was reported to diagnose cytomegalovirus status with high specificity and sensitivity in both the original cohort and the validation cohort. Assigning TCR associations to individual alleles was difficult when HLA alleles, especially DR and DQ, strongly co-occurred.

Libraries were made using the immunoSEQ multiplex PCR assay. The multiplex PCR relied on a mix of 60 forward primers for TCR Vbeta segments and 13 reverse primers for TCR Jbeta segments. The CDR3 region of rearranged TCR beta genes was amplified from genomic DNA with a multiplex PCR assay. On the Illumina HiSeq System, the amplified TCR beta libraries were sequenced as 87-base-pair reads. The study's processing was this. A later analysis tallied roughly 78 million unique TCR beta chains across the 666 repertoires, and about 10 million of those chains were shared by two or more donors. To remove PCR and sequencing errors, raw reads were error-corrected and collapsed into unique sequences using a nearest-neighbor algorithm that merged closely related sequences. Alignment of CDR3 sequences to IMGT reference sequences was used to assign V, D and J gene segments. Each retained sequence needed at least a six-nucleotide match to both a V gene segment and a J gene segment. A rearrangement counted as productive if the CDR3 had no stop codons and remained in frame with V and J, and every other rearrangement counted as non-productive. CDR3 was defined according to IMGT convention as the region running from the second conserved V-encoded cysteine to the conserved J-encoded phenylalanine. The earlier analysis of 450 to 750 of the donors excluded any sequence lacking an unambiguous match to a single V gene segment. An earlier analysis of over 450 of the donors classified V segments as functional when productive rearrangements were above 56.7% and as segregating when the standard deviation between donors was above 5%. A statistical classification framework was developed to diagnose cytomegalovirus status using the catalog of TCR beta chain sequences. A later analysis assigned V and J genes by comparing TCR nucleotide sequences with IMGT/GENE-DB human TR gene sequences. Using the TCRdist pipeline, a later analysis assigned CDR3 sequences along with most-parsimonious VDJ recombination scenarios. A later analysis defined each TCR beta chain by its CDR3 amino acid sequence plus V-gene family, and excluded reads lacking a unique V-gene family. To address suspected cross-contamination and a sequencing artifact, a later analysis removed a few hundred highly shared, low-generation-probability nucleotide sequences. A later analysis calculated a clonal expansion index for each public chain from normalized within-repertoire ranks of inferred template counts. In a later analysis, generation probabilities were computed with a VDJ recombination model fitted to out-of-frame rearrangements, and the resulting probabilities were checked against IGoR. In a later analysis, TCR-TCR, TCR-HLA and TCR-CMV co-occurrence was scored with hypergeometric tests, and a repertoire-size bias correction was applied to TCR pairs. To estimate false discovery rates, a later analysis permuted the HLA or CMV assignments 20 times. In a later analysis, co-occurring TCRs were grouped using DBSCAN, and TCRdist sequence similarity was added for clustering within HLA-allele-positive subsets. Co-occurrence clustering excluded repertoires with fewer than 30,000 or more than 120,000 public chains, plus five with anomalous nucleotide sharing. TCRdb stores this immuneACCESS table with in-frame sequences only. Part of the clones is absent; in the studies checked, under half of the shortfall reflects unresolved V genes, and no reason is known for the rest. The V and J calls and clone size are taken from that table; D and trimming were inferred from the DNA. This sample holds fewer than 150,000 clones; 75% to 80% were observed only once. Jointly, the top ten make up approximately 5.6% of the sample.

Reading from cysteine to phenylalanine, the CDR3 counts 16 amino acids. Only the CDR3 DNA is retained, 48 bases long and in frame from the first base. The germline V gene provides CDR1 MDHEN and CDR2 SYDVKM. Between the V and J ends, shortened by 10 bases and 0 bases respectively, the junction contains 22 bases. With regard to this clone: Its antigen remains unidentified. No base-level quality is on record; no much larger clone is a single base apart.

In total, around 600 healthy bone marrow donors made up the cohort. At the time of sampling, every cohort member was nominally healthy, though immune exposures that went unrecorded were likely present. The donor tested CMV seropositive, placing the donor among the roughly 300 seropositive members of the cohort. A peripheral blood sample was provided by each donor, and peripheral blood mononuclear cells were used for TCR beta sequencing. The Qiagen DNeasy Blood Extraction Kit was used to extract genomic DNA from the blood cell samples. The rearrangement joined TRBV28 to TRBJ2-7; D gene: possibly TRBD1, on 6 matching bases. The TCR comes from a woman aged 35 to 49 in good health and CMV-seropositive. What was sequenced was PBMCs. The CDR3 corresponds to CAISGFGDTGSYEQYF. In nucleotide form, the sequence is TGTGCCATCAGCGGATTTGGGGACACCGGCTCCTACGAGCAGTACTTC. The full variable domain, completed from the reference TRBV28 and TRBJ2-7 proteins outside the CDR3, reads DVKVTQSSRYLVKRTGEKVFLECVQDMDHENMFWYRQDPGLGLRLIYFSYDVKMKEKGDIPEGYSVSREKKERFSLILESASTNQTSMYLCAISGFGDTGSYEQYFGPGTRLTVT.